Below, 2 T cell receptor beta chains from the same sample are listed, as sequenced in a study of blood T cell repertoires in COVID-19. Clones were sequenced by immunoSEQ multiplex PCR, and TCRdb holds only the in-frame ones, with some missing. The sample contains around 68,000 clones, about 85% of which appear only once. Source material: peripheral blood. The source of these receptors is a man at least 80 years old with acute or convalescent COVID-19.

The chain is built from TRBV19 and TRBJ1-6; no firm D call. The CDR3 length is 16 residues. The germline CDR1 and CDR2 sequences are LNHDA and SQIVND (reference sequence). V was trimmed by 1 base and J by 10 bases, leaving 17 bases between them. In DNA form, the CDR3 reads TGTGCCAGTAGTATAGCTCATGAGGGAGCGGGGTCACCCCTCCACTTT. Translated, it gives CASSIAHEGAGSPLHF.

The V gene is TRBV6-4, the J gene TRBJ2-7; TRBD2 agrees at 13 bases. Trimming took 5 bases from V and 3 from J; bases not matched to a gene: 16. The CDR3 length is 19 residues. Germline lookup yields CDR1 MRHNA and CDR2 SNTAGT. Here the CDR3 DNA reads TGTGCCAGCAGTTTCCCGGGACTAGCGGGACGTCGGGGGGTCTACGAGCAGTACTTC. The encoded protein is CASSFPGLAGRRGVYEQYF.